This T cell receptor beta chain was sequenced for a study of shared clonotypes between healthy human individuals. On the study more broadly: The study used three CD4 naive, three CD4 memory, two CD8 naive and one CD8 memory plate per donor.

Assay execution took place at the deep level. The data were produced by immunoSEQ multiplex PCR, yet TCRdb's version contains in-frame clones alone and is incomplete. The table lists 2 million to 3 million clones, around 90% of them singletons. The CDR3 is 16 residues long. The V and J ends lost 3 bases and 0 bases, in that order; junction bases with no gene match: 2. CDR1 and CDR2 (germline): MNHNS, SASEGT. This clone has only one observation. This rearrangement joins TRBV6-1 to TRBJ2-1, with TRBD2 identical over 10 bases. The sequence came from a man aged 18 to 30 in good health. The sample taken for sequencing was naive CD4+ T cells sorted from blood. Subset reported: CD45RA+ positively selected. The CDR3 nucleotides read TGTGCCAGCAGTGAGGCTAGCGGGGGCTCCTACAATGAGCAGTTCTTC. Translation: CASSEASGGSYNEQFF.